This T cell receptor beta chain was documented in a study of metastatic and nonmetastatic thyroid tumors. The wider study: Peripheral blood and tumor or nodule samples from malignant and benign thyroid patients were compared.

At least ten counts were recorded for this clone. Its specificity is unknown. There were no patients who had received any treatment before thyroid surgery. Study-wide findings and caveats: Benign nodules were reported to have significantly lower TCR beta diversity than malignant thyroid tumors, in blood and tumor.

Source study methods: Researchers built a distant-metastasis classifier for papillary thyroid cancer that drew on CDR3 differences across clinicopathological groups. TCRdb reprocessed the PCR reads using MiXCR. The V and J calls were determined by TCRdb, not by the authors. The table has about 93,000 clones, roughly 13% seen once. The sample consisted of blood. This clonotype was obtained from a female donor with papillary thyroid cancer or a benign thyroid nodule (not recorded which). Some clones in this sample may be carry-over from other donors' samples.

CDR3 loop: CASSDLAGEGETQYF. In DNA form, the CDR3 reads TGTGCCAGCAGCGACCTAGCGGGAGAGGGGGAGACCCAGTACTTC. The V gene is TRBV9, the J gene TRBJ2-5; TRBD2 matches at 10 bases. Germline CDR1 is SGDLS and CDR2 is YYNGEE. V was clipped by 3 bases and J by 5 bases; unmatched bases: 7. CDR3 length: 15 amino acids. The full variable domain, with the rest looked up from reference TRBV9 and TRBJ2-5, is DSGVTQTPKHLITATGQRVTLRCSPRSGDLSVYWYQQSLDQGLQFLIQYYNGEERAKGNILERFSAQQFPDLHSELNLSSLELGDSALYFCASSDLAGEGETQYFGPGTRLLVL.